What follows are 20 T cell receptor beta chains derived from one specimen sequenced in a study of blood T cell repertoires in COVID-19 (dated by TCRdb to the early 2020s). Library preparation used the immunoSEQ multiplex PCR assay. In its TCRdb copy, this immuneACCESS table keeps in-frame sequences only and misses some clones. Where compared with another copy, unresolved V genes explain less than half of these, and the others have no known cause. This sample lists more than 40,000 clones; approximately 90% were detected once. 3.1% of the sample is in the top ten clones. The sample consisted of PBMCs or T cells enriched from blood (not recorded which). Every receptor here comes from a woman in her forties or fifties who had recovered from COVID-19.

This chain connects TRBV25-1 to TRBJ1-5, with TRBD1 matching over 7 bases. The CDR3 consists of 13 residues. Germline CDR1 is MGHDK and CDR2 is SYGVNS. V lost 6 bases and J lost 4; bases outside the gene matches: 3. For the CDR3, the DNA is TGTGCCAGCAGCCAGGGGGGTAATCAGCCCCAGCATTTT. Its translation: CASSQGGNQPQHF.

The chain is built from TRBV6-5 and TRBJ1-2, with D possibly being TRBD1 (5 bases). The germline V and J ends were trimmed by 8 bases and 8 bases, with 15 bases remaining between them. The length of the CDR3 is 12 residues. Per the germline V gene, CDR1 is MNHEY and CDR2 is SVGAGI. CDR3 residues: CASASIRTGYTF. The CDR3, as DNA: TGTGCCAGCGCGTCAATAAGGACAGGCTACACCTTC.

The chain links TRBV7-8 to TRBJ1-2, with D perhaps matching TRBD1 (5 bases). The CDR3 contains 17 residues. Per germline, CDR1 SGHVS and CDR2 FQNEAQ. V was trimmed by 1 base and J by 3 bases, leaving 18 bases between them. CDR3 DNA sequence: TGTGCCAGCAGCTTAGACTCACAGGCTATTCTTTACTATGGCTACACCTTC. This sequence encodes CASSLDSQAILYYGYTF.

This chain links TRBV6-5 with TRBJ1-1; TRBD1 matches at 8 bases. The germline gives CDR1 MNHEY, CDR2 SVGAGI. This CDR3 is 15 amino acids long. V lost 2 bases and J lost 4; bases outside the gene matches: 6. Here the CDR3 DNA reads TGTGCCAGCAGTTACCGCAGGGGGCGAATCACTGAAGCTTTCTTT. It codes for CASSYRRGRITEAFF.

The rearrangement joins TRBV7-2 to TRBJ1-6; D is undetermined. Germline V gene data show CDR1 as SGHTA and CDR2 as FQGNSA. The germline V and J ends were trimmed by 4 bases and 7 bases, with 8 bases remaining between them. This CDR3 has 13 amino acids. In nucleotides, the CDR3 is TGTGCCAGCAGCTCCCTGCTAAATTCACCCCTCCACTTT. Protein sequence: CASSSLLNSPLHF.

The chain uses TRBV20-1 and TRBJ1-4; D is perhaps TRBD1 (5 bases). CDR3 size: 11 residues. Germline V gene lookup returns CDR1 DFQATT and CDR2 SNEGSKA (reference sequence). V was clipped by 5 bases and J by 12 bases, with 13 bases between them. The chain's CDR3 is CSARAGKQLFF. CDR3 bases: TGCAGTGCTCGCGCAGGGAAACAACTGTTTTTT.

The V call is TRBV18, the J call TRBJ1-1; D is uncertain. The length of the CDR3 is 14 residues. V was clipped by 6 bases and J by 0 bases, with 11 bases between them. CDR1 is KGHSH, CDR2 LQKENI, per germline. Here the CDR3 reads CASSQTPMNTEAFF. DNA of the CDR3: TGTGCCAGCTCTCAGACACCAATGAACACTGAAGCTTTCTTT. The full variable domain, completed using reference TRBV18 and TRBJ1-1, is NAGVMQNPRHLVRRRGQEARLRCSPMKGHSHVYWYRQLPEEGLKFMVYLQKENIIDESGMPKERFSAEFPKEGPSILRIQQVVRGDSAAYFCASSQTPMNTEAFFGQGTRLTVV.

The gene calls are TRBV4-2 and TRBJ2-1; 16 positions agree with TRBD2. V dropped 4 bases and J dropped 6; count of bases not matched to a gene: 15. CDR1 and CDR2 from the germline V gene are LGHNA and YNFKEQ. The CDR3 totals 20 residues. The CDR3: CASSRGPQGLAGGPSNEQFF. The CDR3 nucleotides are TGTGCCAGCAGCCGAGGGCCCCAGGGACTAGCGGGGGGGCCGTCCAATGAGCAGTTCTTC.

This chain links TRBV19 with TRBJ2-1; possible D gene TRBD2, 7 bases. The V and J ends lost 4 bases and 9 bases respectively, with 25 bases between them. The CDR3 length is 17 residues. Germline-derived CDR1 and CDR2 are LNHDA and SQIVND (reference sequence). The CDR3 sequence: CASSNERGRGGHSEQFF. The CDR3 DNA reads as TGTGCCAGTAGTAACGAACGGGGTAGGGGGGGCCACAGTGAGCAGTTCTTC.

The genes are TRBV5-1 and TRBJ2-7, with D perhaps TRBD1 (6 bases). The length of the CDR3 is 14 residues. Germline lookup yields CDR1 SGHRS and CDR2 YFSETQ. V was clipped by 4 bases and J by 6 bases, with 17 bases between them. The CDR3 loop is CASSEGVPPVEQYF. CDR3 nucleotide sequence: TGCGCCAGCAGCGAGGGGGTCCCCCCAGTCGAGCAGTACTTC.

This clone was recorded a few times. The V gene is TRBV2, the J gene TRBJ2-7; tentative D call: TRBD2 (6 bases). V lost 7 bases, J lost 3 bases, and 13 bases lay in between. Germline V lookup: CDR1 SNHLY, CDR2 FYNNEI. The CDR3 is 13 residues long. CDR3 sequence reads: CASTIAVSYEQYF. The CDR3 DNA follows: TGTGCCAGCACTATAGCGGTGAGCTACGAGCAGTACTTC.

This clone was seen only a few times. This chain links TRBV4-3 with TRBJ1-1; a possible D gene is TRBD1 (5 bases). Germline V lookup: CDR1 LGHNA, CDR2 YSLEER. V lost 1 base to trimming and J lost 8 bases, with 14 bases between them. This CDR3 contains 14 residues. Here the CDR3 DNA reads TGCGCCAGCAGCCAAGCCGGGAGGGGCTTGGAAGCTTTCTTT. The encoded protein is CASSQAGRGLEAFF.

The rearrangement links TRBV11-2 to TRBJ1-2, with D possibly being TRBD1 (5 bases). Germline assignment: CDR1 SGHAT and CDR2 FQNNGV. This CDR3 is built from 16 residues. V lost 2 bases, J lost 0 bases, and 13 bases lay in between. CDR3: CASSLSGHGANYGYTF. The CDR3 bases are TGTGCCAGCAGCTTATCCGGACACGGTGCTAACTATGGCTACACCTTC.

The V and J genes are TRBV13 and TRBJ2-3; possible D gene TRBD2, 5 bases. Germline assignment: CDR1 PRHDT and CDR2 FYEKMQ (reference sequence). V gave up 4 bases and J gave up 1 base, with 6 bases separating them. CDR3 length equals 13 residues. CDR3 DNA: TGTGCCAGCAGCTCCGGGGGCACAGATACGCAGTATTTT. Translation: CASSSGGTDTQYF.

The V gene is TRBV4-1, the J gene TRBJ2-1; D is unresolved. The CDR3 is made up of 16 amino acids. CDR1 and CDR2 (germline): MGHRA, YSYEKL. Deletions cut 4 bases from V and 2 bases from J, with 15 bases between. The CDR3 region has the DNA TGCGCCAGCAGCCGAACGGTTAACGTAGCCTACAATGAGCAGTTCTTC. It is translated as CASSRTVNVAYNEQFF.

V is TRBV24-1 and J is TRBJ2-1; 8 bases line up with TRBD2. CDR3 size: 17 residues. CDR1 and CDR2 (germline): KGHDR, SFDVKD. Losses at the gene ends were 3 bases for V and 1 base for J; bases not matched to a gene: 7. DNA for the CDR3: TGTGCCACCAGTGATACCCCCGCGGGAGGATCCTACAATGAGCAGTTCTTC. Translating gives CATSDTPAGGSYNEQFF.

This clone was seen just once. The V and J genes are TRBV6-5 and TRBJ2-2, with D perhaps matching TRBD2 (7 bases). Trimming removed 0 bases from V and 8 bases from J, with 16 bases in between. The CDR3 extends over 16 amino acids. Germline CDR1 is MNHEY and CDR2 is SVGAGI. The CDR3 DNA reads TGTGCCAGCAGTTACTCGGCGGGGGCATTTTCGGGGGAGCTGTTTTTT. This codes for CASSYSAGAFSGELFF.

CDR3 residues: CASSPRAGGETQYF. The CDR3 nucleotides read TGTGCCAGCAGCCCTCGGGCGGGGGGAGAGACCCAGTACTTC. V is TRBV9 and J is TRBJ2-5, with 8 bases fitting TRBD2. Germline-derived CDR1 and CDR2 are SGDLS and YYNGEE. J gave up 4 bases and V 4 bases, and 6 bases lay outside the gene matches. This CDR3 is 14 amino acids long. The full variable domain, its missing parts supplied by reference TRBV9 and TRBJ2-5, is DSGVTQTPKHLITATGQRVTLRCSPRSGDLSVYWYQQSLDQGLQFLIQYYNGEERAKGNILERFSAQQFPDLHSELNLSSLELGDSALYFCASSPRAGGETQYFGPGTRLLVL.

Concerning this clone: A junction boundary mismatches the germline segment, possibly from a read error. The chain combines TRBV7-9 with TRBJ2-7; 10 bases are a match to TRBD2. CDR1 is SEHNR and CDR2 is FQNEAQ in the germline V gene (reference sequence). This CDR3 has 14 residues. The CDR3 reads CASSLAGALYEQYF. The CDR3 DNA follows: TGTGCCAGCAGCCTAGCGGGGGCACTCTACGAGCAGTACTTC.

The CDR3 spells CASSEGQLFMNTEAFF. CDR3 sequence (DNA): TGTGCCAGCAGCGAAGGACAGTTATTCATGAACACTGAAGCTTTCTTT. V gene TRBV7-9 combines with J gene TRBJ1-1; tentative D call: TRBD1 (6 bases). CDR3 size: 16 residues. The germline V and J ends were trimmed by 5 bases and 0 bases, with 16 bases remaining between them. Germline assignment: CDR1 SEHNR and CDR2 FQNEAQ (reference sequence).